Sequencing of this T cell receptor (beta chain) was carried out in a study of cytomegalovirus exposure and HLA in healthy donors. The study ran its PCR with 60 Vbeta and 13 Jbeta primers. Measured with immunoSEQ multiplex PCR; TCRdb has only the in-frame clones, and not every one. Here the sample spans 85,000 to 130,000 clones, roughly 82% being singletons. Germline CDR1 and CDR2: SNHLY and FYNNEI. Trimming cost V 6 bases and J 0 bases, with 8 bases left between them. The CDR3 runs 13 residues. V usage is TRBV2 and J usage is TRBJ1-1; D is ambiguous. The receptor was isolated from a man between 45 and 60 years old in good health and CMV-seronegative. Sequencing was performed on PBMCs. The CDR3 DNA follows: TGTGCCAGCAGACGGGAGCTGAACACTGAAGCTTTCTTT. It translates to CASRRELNTEAFF.